Listed below are T cell receptor beta chains from one sample, sequenced in a study of monozygotic twins with cystic fibrosis. Method: immunoSEQ multiplex PCR; TCRdb's copy keeps in-frame clones and lacks some. The sample consists of roughly 14,000 clones, approximately 92% of them appearing once. Sequencing was performed on blood. The receptors here all came from a girl aged 2 to 10 with cystic fibrosis. The CDR3 runs from the conserved cysteine through the conserved F or W. Fields, in order: V gene, D gene, clone size, J gene, CDR3 DNA, CDR3 protein. The D gene is left open where the match is weak. Clone size is given for some rows only: seen once, a few or many times, or a class if the clone is expanded.

v_call: TRBV28; d_call: -; clone_size: -; j_call: TRBJ2-7; cdr3_nt: TGTGCCAGCAGGATAGGGGCGGGTACCTCCTACGAGCAGTACTTC; cdr3_aa: CASRIGAGTSYEQYF
v_call: TRBV28; d_call: -; clone_size: -; j_call: TRBJ2-2; cdr3_nt: TGTGCCACCAATCGTCAGTCGAACACCGGGGAGCTGTTTTTT; cdr3_aa: CATNRQSNTGELFF
v_call: TRBV5-3; d_call: -; clone_size: -; j_call: TRBJ2-1; cdr3_nt: TGTCTCCGTCCAGTCGATGAGCAGTTCTTC; cdr3_aa: CLRPVDEQFF
v_call: TRBV28; d_call: -; clone_size: -; j_call: TRBJ2-7; cdr3_nt: TGTGCCAGCAGTGAGCTCCGGGACCTAGGGGGGCGTGGTTCCTACGAGCAGTACTTC; cdr3_aa: CASSELRDLGGRGSYEQYF
v_call: TRBV7-2; d_call: -; clone_size: -; j_call: TRBJ1-1; cdr3_nt: TGTGCCAGCAGCTTATTTGGGCAGGGGATAAACACTGAAGCTTTCTTT; cdr3_aa: CASSLFGQGINTEAFF
v_call: TRBV5-1; d_call: TRBD1; clone_size: -; j_call: TRBJ2-5; cdr3_nt: TGCGCCAGCAACCAAGGACAGGAAGAGACCCAGTACTTC; cdr3_aa: CASNQGQEETQYF
v_call: TRBV15; d_call: -; clone_size: -; j_call: TRBJ1-2; cdr3_nt: TGTGCCACCAGCAGAGATACGTCCCGCCTTGTCCATGGCTACACCTTC; cdr3_aa: CATSRDTSRLVHGYTF
v_call: TRBV7-9; d_call: -; clone_size: -; j_call: TRBJ2-7; cdr3_nt: TGTGCCAGCAGCCGGTCCCTAGCGAACGAGCAGTACTTC; cdr3_aa: CASSRSLANEQYF
v_call: TRBV28; d_call: TRBD1; clone_size: -; j_call: TRBJ2-7; cdr3_nt: TGTGCCAGCAGGAGACAGGGCTACGAGCAGTACTTC; cdr3_aa: CASRRQGYEQYF
v_call: TRBV14; d_call: TRBD1; clone_size: -; j_call: TRBJ1-2; cdr3_nt: TGTGCCAGCAGCCAAGGCTTGCATCCGGGACAGACTAACTATGGCTACACCTTC; cdr3_aa: CASSQGLHPGQTNYGYTF
v_call: TRBV28; d_call: TRBD1; clone_size: -; j_call: TRBJ1-5; cdr3_nt: TGTGCCAGCAGTTTAGGAGCCGGGACAGGGGATCAGCCCCAGCATTTT; cdr3_aa: CASSLGAGTGDQPQHF
v_call: TRBV2; d_call: TRBD2; clone_size: -; j_call: TRBJ2-2; cdr3_nt: TGTGCCAGCAGGGTTGGACTAGCGGGAGGGCGTGGGTACACCGGGGAGCTGTTTTTT; cdr3_aa: CASRVGLAGGRGYTGELFF
v_call: TRBV29-1; d_call: -; clone_size: -; j_call: TRBJ2-7; cdr3_nt: TGCAGCGTTGACCGGGGGAGTGTCCACGAGCAGTACTTC; cdr3_aa: CSVDRGSVHEQYF
v_call: TRBV6-1; d_call: -; clone_size: -; j_call: TRBJ1-1; cdr3_nt: TGTGCCACCCAGGGTCACACTGAAGCTTTCTTT; cdr3_aa: CATQGHTEAFF
v_call: TRBV19; d_call: -; clone_size: -; j_call: TRBJ2-2; cdr3_nt: TGTGCCACCCAAGGCAGCGCAGCGAACACCGGGGAGCTGTTTTTT; cdr3_aa: CATQGSAANTGELFF
v_call: TRBV6-5; d_call: -; clone_size: -; j_call: TRBJ2-7; cdr3_nt: TGTGCCAGTTTGAACAGGGCCCACGAGCAGTACTTC; cdr3_aa: CASLNRAHEQYF
v_call: TRBV28; d_call: TRBD1; clone_size: -; j_call: TRBJ1-2; cdr3_nt: TGTGCCAGCAGTTTATACCGACAGGGGGCGAGCGGCTACACCTTC; cdr3_aa: CASSLYRQGASGYTF
v_call: TRBV9; d_call: -; clone_size: -; j_call: TRBJ2-7; cdr3_nt: TGTGCCAGCAGCCCGCAAGACTTCTACGAGCAGTACTTC; cdr3_aa: CASSPQDFYEQYF
v_call: TRBV7-9; d_call: -; clone_size: -; j_call: TRBJ1-2; cdr3_nt: TGTGCCAGCAGCTTTAGACAGGAGGCGGGTTCCAATGGCTACACCTTC; cdr3_aa: CASSFRQEAGSNGYTF
v_call: TRBV5-1; d_call: -; clone_size: few; j_call: TRBJ1-5; cdr3_nt: TGCGCCAGCAGCTTGGAGGAGGGGTCTCAGCCCCAGCATTTT; cdr3_aa: CASSLEEGSQPQHF
v_call: TRBV29-1; d_call: TRBD2; clone_size: -; j_call: TRBJ2-3; cdr3_nt: TGCAGCGCACGAGGCGACGTTATAGCGGGGACAGATACGCAGTATTTT; cdr3_aa: CSARGDVIAGTDTQYF
v_call: TRBV27; d_call: -; clone_size: -; j_call: TRBJ1-3; cdr3_nt: TGTGCCAGCAGTCTTACCCCAGGGTTTAGTGGAAACACCATATATTTT; cdr3_aa: CASSLTPGFSGNTIYF
v_call: TRBV19; d_call: -; clone_size: -; j_call: TRBJ1-5; cdr3_nt: TGTGCCAGTAGTCCCGATGCGGTCTTACGGCCCCAGCATTTT; cdr3_aa: CASSPDAVLRPQHF
v_call: TRBV28; d_call: -; clone_size: few; j_call: TRBJ1-4; cdr3_nt: TGTGCCAGCAGTTTTCCGGGGGACGAGTCGCTGTTTTTT; cdr3_aa: CASSFPGDESLFF
v_call: TRBV4-2; d_call: -; clone_size: -; j_call: TRBJ2-5; cdr3_nt: TGTGCCAGCAGCAAACAGGGGGGGGCAGAGACCCAGTACTTC; cdr3_aa: CASSKQGGAETQYF
v_call: TRBV6-6; d_call: -; clone_size: -; j_call: TRBJ2-7; cdr3_nt: TGTGCCAGCACGAACAGCGGCGACTCCTACGAGCAGTACTTC; cdr3_aa: CASTNSGDSYEQYF
v_call: TRBV7-9; d_call: TRBD1; clone_size: -; j_call: TRBJ2-7; cdr3_nt: TGTGCCAGCAGCGACGGACAGGGCAACGCGGGAACCTACGAGCAGTACTTC; cdr3_aa: CASSDGQGNAGTYEQYF
v_call: TRBV2; d_call: -; clone_size: -; j_call: TRBJ2-7; cdr3_nt: TGTGCCAGCACCGGGGATACCTACGAGCAGTACTTC; cdr3_aa: CASTGDTYEQYF
v_call: TRBV6-4; d_call: -; clone_size: -; j_call: TRBJ2-3; cdr3_nt: TGTGCCAGCAGTGTGATGGATACGCAGTATTTT; cdr3_aa: CASSVMDTQYF
v_call: TRBV19; d_call: -; clone_size: -; j_call: TRBJ2-7; cdr3_nt: TGTGCCACCGAGGACAGATACGAGCAGTACTTC; cdr3_aa: CATEDRYEQYF
v_call: TRBV20-1; d_call: -; clone_size: -; j_call: TRBJ2-1; cdr3_nt: TGCAGTGCCAGCCTCCGCGATGAGCAGTTCTTC; cdr3_aa: CSASLRDEQFF
v_call: TRBV5-6; d_call: -; clone_size: -; j_call: TRBJ2-5; cdr3_nt: TGTGCCAGCAGCTTGGGATTAGGTCAACAAGAGACCCAGTACTTC; cdr3_aa: CASSLGLGQQETQYF
v_call: TRBV2; d_call: -; clone_size: once; j_call: TRBJ1-2; cdr3_nt: TGTGCCAGCAGTGAGTCCAGGGTCTATGGCTACACCTTC; cdr3_aa: CASSESRVYGYTF
v_call: TRBV5-1; d_call: -; clone_size: -; j_call: TRBJ2-7; cdr3_nt: TGCGCCAGCAGCTCTATACAGGGACTGGACTACGAGCAGTACTTC; cdr3_aa: CASSSIQGLDYEQYF
v_call: TRBV7-9; d_call: TRBD1; clone_size: -; j_call: TRBJ1-1; cdr3_nt: TGTGCCAGCAGCTATGGGACAGGGAATACAAGGGTGAACACTGAAGCTTTCTTT; cdr3_aa: CASSYGTGNTRVNTEAFF
v_call: TRBV6-5; d_call: TRBD2; clone_size: once; j_call: TRBJ2-1; cdr3_nt: TGTGCCAGCAGTTACTCGGTCCTAGCGGGGGGGCATGAGCAGTTCTTC; cdr3_aa: CASSYSVLAGGHEQFF
v_call: TRBV10-3; d_call: -; clone_size: -; j_call: TRBJ2-7; cdr3_nt: TGTGCCATCAGTGAGTCTGGCGGGACATCCTACGAGCAGTACTTC; cdr3_aa: CAISESGGTSYEQYF